This entry lists 2 T cell receptor beta chains sequenced from one sample in a study of patients and donors after allogeneic stem cell transplantation. TCRdb used MiXCR to reprocess the RT-PCR reads, holding one entry per CDR3 protein. The table includes about a million distinct CDR3 sequences, over 15% detected once. The sample was blood, either unsorted or a sorted T cell fraction (not recorded which). The receptors were sampled from a human donor who was either an allogeneic HSCT recipient or a stem cell or donor lymphocyte infusion donor (not recorded which). It is not recorded whose cells these are; they may come from a transplant donor.

The V gene is TRBV4-1, the J gene TRBJ2-1, with TRBD2 matching 10 bases. The length of the CDR3 is 16 residues. J lost 7 bases, V lost 2 bases, and 8 bases had no gene match. CDR1 MGHRA and CDR2 YSYEKL come from the germline V gene. As DNA, the CDR3 is TGCGCCAGCAGCCAAAGCGGGGGGGCCGTGGTTAATGAGCAGTTCTTC. It yields the protein CASSQSGGAVVNEQFF.

This clonotype was recorded a few times. This rearrangement joins TRBV7-9 to TRBJ2-7, with a possible D match to TRBD1 (6 bases). The CDR3 is made up of 16 amino acids. CDR1 SEHNR and CDR2 FQNEAQ come from the germline V gene (reference sequence). V lost 6 bases and J 3 bases, leaving 21 bases between the germline ends. The CDR3 here is CASSSTGILNNYEQYF. The DNA for the CDR3 is TGTGCCAGCAGTTCGACAGGAATTCTCAATAACTACGAGCAGTACTTC.